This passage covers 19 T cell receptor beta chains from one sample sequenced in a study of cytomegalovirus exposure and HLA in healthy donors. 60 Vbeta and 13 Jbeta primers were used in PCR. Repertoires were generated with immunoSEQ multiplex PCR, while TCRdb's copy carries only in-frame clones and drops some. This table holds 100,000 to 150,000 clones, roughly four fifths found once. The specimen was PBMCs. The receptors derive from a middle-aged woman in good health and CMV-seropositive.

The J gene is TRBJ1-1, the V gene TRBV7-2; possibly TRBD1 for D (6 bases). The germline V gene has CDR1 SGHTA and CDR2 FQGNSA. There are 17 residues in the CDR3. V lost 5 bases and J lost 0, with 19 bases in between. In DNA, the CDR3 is TGTGCCAGCAGCGTACGTATGGACAGCCTACTGAACACTGAAGCTTTCTTT. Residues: CASSVRMDSLLNTEAFF.

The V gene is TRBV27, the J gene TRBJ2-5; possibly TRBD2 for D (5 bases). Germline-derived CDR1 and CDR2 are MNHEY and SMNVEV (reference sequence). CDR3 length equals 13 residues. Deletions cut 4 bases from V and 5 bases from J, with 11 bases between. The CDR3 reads CASSSWTGETQYF. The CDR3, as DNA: TGTGCCAGCAGTTCATGGACGGGGGAGACCCAGTACTTC.

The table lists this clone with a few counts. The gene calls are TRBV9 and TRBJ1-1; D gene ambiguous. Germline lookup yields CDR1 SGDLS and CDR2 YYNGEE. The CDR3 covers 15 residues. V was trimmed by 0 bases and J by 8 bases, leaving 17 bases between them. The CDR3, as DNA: TGTGCCAGCAGCGTAGGGGAGCCGCCCAACGTCGAAGCTTTCTTT. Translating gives CASSVGEPPNVEAFF.

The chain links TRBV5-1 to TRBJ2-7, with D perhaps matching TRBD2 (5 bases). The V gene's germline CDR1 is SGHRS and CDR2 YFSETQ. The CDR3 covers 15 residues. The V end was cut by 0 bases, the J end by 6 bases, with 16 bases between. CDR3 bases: TGCGCCAGCAGCTTGGACTGGACTTCGGCCTCCGAGCAGTACTTC. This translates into CASSLDWTSASEQYF.

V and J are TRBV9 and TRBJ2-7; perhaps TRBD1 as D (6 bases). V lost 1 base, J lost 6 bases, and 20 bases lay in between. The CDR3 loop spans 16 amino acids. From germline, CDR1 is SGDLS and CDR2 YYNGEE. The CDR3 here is CASSVSPVQGASEQYF. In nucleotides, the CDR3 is TGTGCCAGCAGCGTATCGCCCGTACAGGGAGCGAGCGAGCAGTACTTC.

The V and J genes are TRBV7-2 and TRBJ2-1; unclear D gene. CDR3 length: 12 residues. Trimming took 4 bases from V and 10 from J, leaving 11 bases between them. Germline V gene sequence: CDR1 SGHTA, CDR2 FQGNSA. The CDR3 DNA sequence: TGTGCCAGCAGCTCGACGCGGAACGAGCAGTTCTTC. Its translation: CASSSTRNEQFF.

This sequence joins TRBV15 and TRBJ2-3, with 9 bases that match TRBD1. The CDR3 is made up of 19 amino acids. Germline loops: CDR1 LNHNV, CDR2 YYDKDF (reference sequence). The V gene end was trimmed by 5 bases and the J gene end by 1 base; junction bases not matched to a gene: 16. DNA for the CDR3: TGTGCCACCAGCCTGGGGAATACAGGGGGCGTCTTCGGCACAGATACGCAGTATTTT. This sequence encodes CATSLGNTGGVFGTDTQYF. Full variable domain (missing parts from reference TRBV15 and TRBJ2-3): DAMVIQNPRYQVTQFGKPVTLSCSQTLNHNVMYWYQQKSSQAPKLLFHYYDKDFNNEADTPDNFQSRRPNTSFCFLDIRSPGLGDTAMYLCATSLGNTGGVFGTDTQYFGPGTRLTVL.

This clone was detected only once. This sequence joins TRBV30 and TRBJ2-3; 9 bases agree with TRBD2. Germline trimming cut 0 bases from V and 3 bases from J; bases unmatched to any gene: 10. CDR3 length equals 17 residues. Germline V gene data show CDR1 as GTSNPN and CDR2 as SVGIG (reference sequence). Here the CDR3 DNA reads TGTGCCTGGAGTGTTGGAGCGGGGGGCCGGGGGACAGATACGCAGTATTTT. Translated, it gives CAWSVGAGGRGTDTQYF.

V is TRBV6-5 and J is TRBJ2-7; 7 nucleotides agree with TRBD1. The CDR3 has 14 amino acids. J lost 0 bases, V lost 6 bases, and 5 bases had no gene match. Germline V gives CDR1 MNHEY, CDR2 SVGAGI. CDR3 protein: CASRWTGSSYEQYF. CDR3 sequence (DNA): TGTGCCAGCAGATGGACAGGTAGCTCCTACGAGCAGTACTTC.

The CDR3 spells CATSRDDGQGGREQYF. The CDR3 nucleotides read TGTGCCACCAGCAGAGACGACGGACAGGGGGGGCGCGAGCAGTACTTC. The V gene is TRBV15, the J gene TRBJ2-7; 10 bases map to TRBD1. Germline V gene sequence: CDR1 LNHNV, CDR2 YYDKDF (reference sequence). This CDR3 contains 16 residues. V shed 0 bases and J 6 bases; nucleotides not matched to a gene: 8. The full variable domain, its missing parts supplied by reference TRBV15 and TRBJ2-7, is DAMVIQNPRYQVTQFGKPVTLSCSQTLNHNVMYWYQQKSSQAPKLLFHYYDKDFNNEADTPDNFQSRRPNTSFCFLDIRSPGLGDTAMYLCATSRDDGQGGREQYFGPGTRLTVT.

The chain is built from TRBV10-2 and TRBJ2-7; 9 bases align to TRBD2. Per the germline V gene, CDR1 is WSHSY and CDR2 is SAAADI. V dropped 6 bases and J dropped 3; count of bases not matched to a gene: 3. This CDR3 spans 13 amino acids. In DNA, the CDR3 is TGCGCCAGCAGGGTTAGCGGGAGCTACGAGCAGTACTTC. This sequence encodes CASRVSGSYEQYF.

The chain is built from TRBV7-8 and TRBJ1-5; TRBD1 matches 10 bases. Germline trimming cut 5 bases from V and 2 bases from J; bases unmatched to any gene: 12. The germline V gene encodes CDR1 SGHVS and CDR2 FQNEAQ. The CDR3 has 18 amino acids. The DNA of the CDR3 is TGTGCCAGCAGCCAAGAGGGTTGGACAGGGGGAGGCAATCAGCCCCAGCATTTT. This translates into CASSQEGWTGGGNQPQHF.

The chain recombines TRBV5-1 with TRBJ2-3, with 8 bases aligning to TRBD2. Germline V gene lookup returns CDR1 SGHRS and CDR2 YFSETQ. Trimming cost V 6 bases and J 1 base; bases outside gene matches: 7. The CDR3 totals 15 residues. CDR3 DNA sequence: TGCGCCAGCAACTCGGGACTAGTCGGCACAGATACGCAGTATTTT. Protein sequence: CASNSGLVGTDTQYF.

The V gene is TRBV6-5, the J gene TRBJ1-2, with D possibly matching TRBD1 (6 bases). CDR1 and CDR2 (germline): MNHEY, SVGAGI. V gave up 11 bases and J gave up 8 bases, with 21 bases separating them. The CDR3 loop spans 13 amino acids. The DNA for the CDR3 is TGTGCCTGCCGAAGGGATTCGGGGGGCGGCTACACCTTC. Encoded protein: CACRRDSGGGYTF.

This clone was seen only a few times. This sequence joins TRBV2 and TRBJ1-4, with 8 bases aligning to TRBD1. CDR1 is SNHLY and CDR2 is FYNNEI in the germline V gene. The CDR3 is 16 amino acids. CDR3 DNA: TGTGGCGCGCTCAGGGGCAGGGGGCGCTCCGGTGAAAAACTGTTTTTT. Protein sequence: CGALRGRGRSGEKLFF.

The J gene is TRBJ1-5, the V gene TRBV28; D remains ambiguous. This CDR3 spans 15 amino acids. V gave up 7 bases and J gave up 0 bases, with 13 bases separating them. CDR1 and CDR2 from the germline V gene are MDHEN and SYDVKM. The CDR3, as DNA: TGTGCCAGCACCACCGACAAAGATAGCAATCAGCCCCAGCATTTT. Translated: CASTTDKDSNQPQHF.

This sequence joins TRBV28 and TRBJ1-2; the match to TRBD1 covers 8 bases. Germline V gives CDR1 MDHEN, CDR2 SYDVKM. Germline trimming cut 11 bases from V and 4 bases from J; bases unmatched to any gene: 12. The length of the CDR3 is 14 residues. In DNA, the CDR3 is TGTGCCTCCTGCGCGCGGACAGGGCTCTATGGCTACACCTTC. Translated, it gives CASCARTGLYGYTF.

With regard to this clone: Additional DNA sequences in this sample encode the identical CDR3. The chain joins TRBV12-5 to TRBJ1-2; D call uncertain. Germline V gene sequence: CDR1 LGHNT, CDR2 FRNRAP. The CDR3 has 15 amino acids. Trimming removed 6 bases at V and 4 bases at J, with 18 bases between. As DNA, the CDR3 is TGTGCTAGTGGCCGGGGAGGACTATCCTCCTATGGCTACACCTTC. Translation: CASGRGGLSSYGYTF. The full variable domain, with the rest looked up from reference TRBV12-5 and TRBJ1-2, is DARVTQTPRHKVTEMGQEVTMRCQPILGHNTVFWYRQTMMQGLELLAYFRNRAPLDDSGMPKDRFSAEMPDATLATLKIQPSEPRDSAVYFCASGRGGLSSYGYTFGSGTRLTVV.

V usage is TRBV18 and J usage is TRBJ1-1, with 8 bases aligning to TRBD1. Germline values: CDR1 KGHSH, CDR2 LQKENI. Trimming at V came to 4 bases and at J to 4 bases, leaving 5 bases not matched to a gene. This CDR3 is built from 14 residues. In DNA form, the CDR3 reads TGTGCCAGCTCACGGAGTCAGGGGGCCACTGAAGCTTTCTTT. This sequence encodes CASSRSQGATEAFF.